The 4 T cell receptor beta chains listed next were all sequenced from one sample in a study of beta chain features in type 1 diabetes. General study points: Moderate but significant shortening of TCRB CDR3s was recorded in all four CD4+ subsets from Type 1 diabetes patients.

No antigen has been assigned to these receptors. TCRB transcripts that were expressed got sequenced, as all of the isolated RNA had been reverse transcribed. TCRdb keeps only in-frame clones here, not all; method: immunoSEQ multiplex PCR. The sample has roughly 240,000 clones, roughly a quarter seen once. What was sequenced was naive CD4+ T cells from blood. The receptors were gathered from a woman in her thirties with type 1 diabetes.

The chain links TRBV27 to TRBJ1-2; 8 bases map to TRBD1. This CDR3 is built from 15 residues. Germline values: CDR1 MNHEY, CDR2 SMNVEV (reference sequence). V lost 3 bases to trimming and J lost 8 bases; unmatched junction nucleotides: 11. In nucleotides, the CDR3 is TGTGCCAGCAGTTTCGGCGGGACAGGCCCTGGGGGCTACACCTTC. Its translation is CASSFGGTGPGGYTF.

This CDR3 reads CASGGQSSYNEQFF. For the CDR3, the DNA is TGTGCTAGTGGTGGACAGAGCTCCTACAATGAGCAGTTCTTC. The chain uses TRBV12-5 and TRBJ2-1; D may be TRBD1 (6 bases). V gave up 5 bases and J gave up 0 bases, with 8 bases separating them. The CDR3 consists of 14 residues. Germline CDR1 is LGHNT and CDR2 is FRNRAP.

DNA for the CDR3: TGCAGCGTGACCGGGACAGGGATGCAAGAGACCCAGTACTTC. Protein sequence: CSVTGTGMQETQYF. The rearrangement links TRBV29-1 to TRBJ2-5; 9 nucleotides match TRBD1. The CDR3 spans 14 residues. CDR1 is SQVTM and CDR2 is ANQGSEA in the germline V gene. The V segment lost 6 bases and the J segment 2 bases; nucleotides outside the gene matches: 7.

This chain links TRBV25-1 with TRBJ2-7; 10 bases match TRBD1. The trim removed 7 bases at V and 5 bases at J, leaving 5 bases unmatched. This CDR3 has 13 residues. Germline values: CDR1 MGHDK, CDR2 SYGVNS. CDR3 amino acids: CASNLDRGNEQYF. The CDR3 DNA is TGTGCCAGCAACTTGGACAGGGGGAACGAGCAGTACTTC.